The text below deals with one T cell receptor (beta chain). The data belong to a study of blood T cell repertoires in COVID-19. Overall study context: The samples span acute and convalescent COVID-19 from the United States, Italy and Spain. T cells, B-cell-depleted T cells, or PBMCs provided the cDNA or gDNA that served as material.

Germline-derived CDR1 and CDR2 are SNHLY and FYNNEI. This CDR3 has 14 residues. V gave up 6 bases and J gave up 5 bases, with 13 bases separating them. Per the original data handling: Nucleated cell counts were estimated from reference gene primer amplification. Sequencing was performed with immunoSEQ multiplex PCR; in TCRdb, only in-frame clones are kept and a portion is missing. The V and J calls and clone size are taken from that table; D and trimming were inferred from the DNA. The data hold approximately 140,000 clones, with around 80% observed a single time. The clonotype comes from a man aged 55 to 70 with active or convalescent COVID-19. Input material: peripheral blood. The V and J genes are TRBV2 and TRBJ2-2; weak D call: TRBD2 (6 bases). Here the CDR3 DNA reads TGTGCCAGCAGCGTTCTAGCGAGGACCGGGGAGCTGTTTTTT. Residues: CASSVLARTGELFF.